The T cell receptor beta chain under discussion was sequenced for a study of blood T cell repertoires in COVID-19. Study information: Spain, Italy and the United States supplied samples that represented acute and convalescent COVID-19. From T cells, B-cell-depleted T cells, or PBMCs came the material, which was cDNA or gDNA.

The CDR3 has 13 residues. The V end lost 0 bases, the J end lost 7 bases, and 6 bases lay between the germline ends. CDR1 is MNHEY, CDR2 SVGAGI, per germline. The table lists this clone with a few counts. The authors' processing: Counts of nucleated cells, estimated from reference gene primer amplification, were obtained. Data came from immunoSEQ multiplex PCR; TCRdb stores just in-frame clones and leaves some out. V and J calls and clone size are given by that table; D and trimming were obtained from the DNA. The sample lists about 83,000 clones, roughly 90% seen once, with 15% to 20% in the top ten.

This clonotype was obtained from a woman of 80 years or more with active or convalescent COVID-19. This chain joins TRBV6-5 and TRBJ1-4; perhaps TRBD1 as D (6 bases). Specimen: peripheral blood. The CDR3 here is CASSYSQGEKLFF. CDR3 DNA: TGTGCCAGCAGTTACTCACAGGGTGAAAAACTGTTTTTT.